Listed below are T cell receptor beta chains from one sample, sequenced in a study of blood T cell repertoires in COVID-19. Clones were sequenced by immunoSEQ multiplex PCR, and TCRdb holds only the in-frame ones, with some missing. The data hold under 200,000 clones, with 80% to 90% observed a single time. The material sequenced was peripheral blood. Source of these receptors: a woman between 70 and 85 years old who had recovered from COVID-19. Both conserved end residues are part of each CDR3. D genes are given only for firm matches. A clone size is listed for some rows: how often the clone was seen (once, few, many), or a class if it is expanded.

cdr3_length d_call clone_size j_call v_call cdr3_aa cdr3_nt
15 . . TRBJ1-4 TRBV9 CASSPRHQGREKLFF TGTGCCAGCAGCCCCAGACACCAGGGGCGTGAAAAACTGTTTTTT
18 TRBD2 . TRBJ2-1 TRBV10-3 CAISEPAGGRGSGYEQFF TGTGCCATCAGTGAGCCGGCGGGAGGTCGGGGGAGCGGGTATGAGCAGTTCTTC
16 TRBD1 . TRBJ1-3 TRBV9 CASSGPGQDSGNTIYF TGTGCCAGCAGCGGACCCGGACAGGACTCTGGAAACACCATATATTTT
10 . . TRBJ2-5 TRBV20-1 CSAHLTTQYF TGCAGTGCCCACTTAACGACCCAGTACTTC
15 TRBD2 once TRBJ2-7 TRBV7-2 CASSLGGGSLYEQYF TGTGCCAGCAGCTTAGGTGGCGGGAGCCTCTACGAGCAGTACTTC
11 TRBD1 . TRBJ1-2 TRBV20-1 CSVDRGGGYTF TGCAGTGTGGACAGGGGTGGGGGCTACACCTTC
13 . once TRBJ1-5 TRBV7-8 CASSLLQDRPQHF TGTGCCAGCAGCTTACTACAGGACCGGCCCCAGCATTTT
15 . . TRBJ1-5 TRBV7-2 CASSLGGGSNQPQHF TGTGCCAGCAGCTTAGGGGGGGGCAGCAATCAGCCCCAGCATTTT
16 TRBD1 . TRBJ2-1 TRBV11-2 CASSPRQGGARNEQFF TGTGCCAGCAGCCCCCGACAGGGCGGTGCGCGGAATGAGCAGTTCTTC
14 . . TRBJ2-7 TRBV27 CASSWGQGPYEQYF TGTGCCAGCAGTTGGGGGCAGGGGCCCTACGAGCAGTACTTC
13 . few TRBJ1-1 TRBV27 CASGGARNTEAFF TGTGCCAGCGGGGGGGCGCGGAACACTGAAGCTTTCTTT
13 . . TRBJ2-7 TRBV3-1/TRBV3-2 CASSQGRAYEQYF TGTGCCAGCAGCCAGGGGAGAGCCTACGAGCAGTACTTC
15 . . TRBJ1-1 TRBV7-9 CASSLDLQGNTEAFF TGTGCCAGCAGCTTAGATCTCCAGGGGAACACTGAAGCTTTCTTT
15 TRBD2 . TRBJ2-1 TRBV28 CASTPAGGASNEQFF TGTGCCAGCACCCCGGCGGGAGGGGCCTCCAATGAGCAGTTCTTC
12 . . TRBJ2-5 TRBV7-6 CASSSLGETQYF TGTGCCAGCAGCAGCCTCGGAGAGACCCAGTACTTC
19 TRBD1 . TRBJ1-1 TRBV28 CASSFVVARDRVINTEAFF TGTGCCAGCAGTTTCGTTGTGGCTCGGGACAGGGTAATAAACACTGAAGCTTTCTTT
17 . few TRBJ1-4 TRBV4-1 CASSQGSPGGGDEKLFF TGCGCCAGCAGCCAAGGTAGCCCTGGAGGGGGGGATGAAAAACTGTTTTTT
17 TRBD2 . TRBJ2-5 TRBV7-6 CASSLPRGGGYQETQYF TGTGCCAGCAGCTTACCCCGGGGGGGTGGGTACCAAGAGACCCAGTACTTC
14 TRBD2 once TRBJ2-3 TRBV6-5 CATRLAGGTDTQYF TGTGCCACCCGACTAGCGGGGGGCACAGATACGCAGTATTTT
15 TRBD1 . TRBJ2-7 TRBV4-1 CASSQNRDRVGEQYF TGCGCCAGCAGCCAAAACCGGGACAGGGTTGGGGAGCAGTACTTC
15 TRBD1 . TRBJ1-2 TRBV11-2 CASSPRQGAFFGYTF TGTGCCAGCAGCCCTAGGCAGGGGGCTTTTTTTGGCTACACCTTC
12 . . TRBJ1-1 TRBV6-5 CASSLRGAEAFF TGTGCCAGCAGCCTTCGCGGAGCTGAAGCTTTCTTT
14 . . TRBJ1-2 TRBV18 CASSPRQATIGYTF TGTGCCAGCTCACCACGACAGGCAACCATTGGCTACACCTTC
15 . . TRBJ1-6 TRBV9 CASSVSRAANSPLHF TGTGCCAGCAGCGTAAGCAGGGCCGCGAATTCACCCCTCCACTTT
16 . . TRBJ1-2 TRBV6-5 CASSFLPMGRNYGYTF TGTGCCAGCAGTTTCTTACCCATGGGGCGGAACTATGGCTACACCTTC
18 TRBD2 . TRBJ2-1 TRBV19 CASYPGLAGVGGDNEQFF TGTGCCTCCTACCCGGGACTAGCGGGAGTGGGAGGAGACAATGAGCAGTTCTTC
14 . . TRBJ2-3 TRBV7-9 CASSTPRLGGTQYF TGTGCCAGCAGCACCCCACGACTTGGTGGTACGCAGTATTTT
15 TRBD1 . TRBJ1-2 TRBV7-9 CASSLAGGQIDGYTF TGTGCCAGCAGCTTAGCGGGGGGACAGATCGATGGCTACACCTTC
14 TRBD1 . TRBJ1-2 TRBV3-1/TRBV3-2 CASSQGQGRYGYTF TGTGCCAGCAGCCAAGGACAGGGGCGCTATGGCTACACCTTC
15 TRBD1 . TRBJ2-1 TRBV5-1 CASSTGTGSYNEQFF TGCGCCAGCAGCACAGGGACAGGTAGCTACAATGAGCAGTTCTTC
15 TRBD2 . TRBJ2-7 TRBV7-2 CASSYIAGGPNEQYF TGTGCCAGCAGCTACATAGCGGGAGGGCCAAACGAGCAGTACTTC
16 . . TRBJ1-6 TRBV5-6 CASSLVPSSGNSPLHF TGTGCCAGCAGCTTGGTCCCCTCCTCGGGAAATTCACCCCTCCACTTT
15 TRBD2 . TRBJ2-7 TRBV4-3 CASSQTSGSSYEQYF TGCGCCAGCAGCCAAACTAGCGGGAGCTCCTACGAGCAGTACTTC
15 . once TRBJ1-1 TRBV5-4 CASSLGGRTNTEAFF TGTGCCAGCAGCTTGGGGGGGCGGACGAACACTGAAGCTTTCTTT
15 . . TRBJ1-6 TRBV3-1/TRBV3-2 CASSRQLGGNSPLHF TGTGCCAGCAGCCGCCAGCTCGGGGGTAATTCACCCCTCCACTTT
15 TRBD1 . TRBJ2-7 TRBV5-5 CASSPTLAQGHEQYF TGTGCCAGCAGCCCCACCCTCGCACAGGGGCACGAGCAGTACTTC
15 . . TRBJ1-2 TRBV5-6 CASSSQAAGGYGYTF TGTGCCAGCAGCTCCCAAGCGGCAGGCGGCTATGGCTACACCTTC
13 TRBD2 . TRBJ2-1 TRBV12-3/TRBV12-4 CASSLALAGGRVF TGTGCCAGCAGTTTAGCCCTAGCGGGGGGGCGGGTCTTC
16 TRBD2 . TRBJ2-3 TRBV4-1 CASSLSGRGSADTQYF TGCGCCAGCAGCCTTAGCGGGAGAGGGTCCGCAGATACGCAGTATTTT
15 TRBD2 . TRBJ2-1 TRBV27 CASSRGLAVYNEQFF TGTGCCAGCAGCCGAGGACTAGCGGTTTACAATGAGCAGTTCTTC
14 TRBD2 . TRBJ2-7 TRBV7-9 CASSETSGRREQYF TGTGCCAGCAGCGAAACTAGCGGGAGGCGCGAGCAGTACTTC
16 . . TRBJ1-3 TRBV18 CASSPFADSSGNTIYF TGTGCCAGCTCACCATTTGCCGACAGCTCTGGAAACACCATATATTTT
14 . once TRBJ1-1 TRBV6-5 CASMQGRLRTEAFF TGTGCCAGCATGCAGGGTAGATTGCGCACTGAAGCTTTCTTT
16 . . TRBJ2-1 TRBV19 CASSLGLDGRYNEQFF TGTGCCAGTAGCTTAGGACTCGATGGGCGCTACAATGAGCAGTTCTTC
14 . . TRBJ1-2 TRBV7-2 CASSPAGGGYGYTF TGTGCCAGCAGCCCCGCGGGGGGTGGGTATGGCTACACCTTC
14 . . TRBJ1-6 TRBV6-5 CASSYAAGNTPLHF TGTGCCAGCAGTTACGCGGCAGGGAATACACCCCTCCACTTT
17 TRBD2 . TRBJ2-7 TRBV5-1 CASSVAGGPFDHYEQYF TGCGCCAGCAGCGTTGCGGGAGGACCCTTTGACCACTACGAGCAGTACTTC
12 TRBD1 . TRBJ2-3 TRBV2 CASSTGGDTQYF TGTGCCAGCAGTACAGGGGGAGATACGCAGTATTTT
17 . many TRBJ2-6 TRBV7-3 CASSFSGHFSGANVLTF TGTGCCAGCAGCTTCTCTGGACACTTCTCTGGGGCCAACGTCCTGACTTTC
14 . . TRBJ1-2 TRBV5-1 CASSEGLLGGGYTF TGCGCCAGCAGCGAAGGACTGCTTGGCGGTGGCTACACCTTC
18 TRBD1 . TRBJ2-3 TRBV7-8 CASSLGRGQGVESDTQYF TGTGCCAGCAGCTTAGGTCGGGGACAGGGGGTCGAGTCAGATACGCAGTATTTT
12 . . TRBJ2-7 TRBV6-5 CASSYPPGEQYF TGTGCCAGCAGTTACCCCCCGGGGGAGCAGTACTTC
17 TRBD1 . TRBJ1-6 TRBV5-1 CASSGRTGNRDNSPLHF TGCGCCAGCAGCGGGAGGACAGGGAATAGGGATAATTCACCCCTCCACTTT